The clone carrying this TCR beta chain was seen once. This CDR3 spans 12 amino acids. CDR1 SGHRS and CDR2 YFSETQ come from the germline V gene. Trimming took 5 bases from V and 7 from J, leaving 9 bases between them. This specimen comes from a study of blood T cell repertoires in COVID-19. On the study more broadly: In each case, the material was cDNA or gDNA derived from T cells, B-cell-depleted T cells, or PBMCs.

Original processing methods: It was from reference gene primer amplification that nucleated cell counts were estimated. Assay used: immunoSEQ multiplex PCR; TCRdb lists only in-frame clones, some missing. V, J and clone size derive from that table, while D and trimming were established from the DNA sequence. Found here are more than 65,000 clones, approximately 79% of them singletons; the top ten hold just under 6.5%. The genes are TRBV5-1 and TRBJ1-4, with D maybe TRBD1 (5 bases). Sequencing used peripheral blood. The clonotype comes from a woman in her sixties with acute or convalescent COVID-19. The CDR3 coding sequence is TGCGCCAGCAGGTTTGACAGTGAAAAACTGTTTTTT. Amino acids: CASRFDSEKLFF.